The clone carrying this TCR beta chain was picked up one time. These data belong to a study of blood T cell repertoires in COVID-19. Participants' own reports of clinical history determined their cohort assignment. Measured with immunoSEQ multiplex PCR; TCRdb has only the in-frame clones, and not every one. The sample lists around 300,000 clones; approximately 88% were seen once. CDR3 size: 15 residues. The V and J ends lost 7 bases and 2 bases respectively, with 15 bases between them. CDR1 SNHLY and CDR2 FYNNEI come from the germline V gene. The rearrangement links TRBV2 to TRBJ1-3; possibly TRBD1 for D (6 bases). The sample comprised PBMCs or T cells enriched from blood (not recorded which). This receptor was identified in a man aged 25 to 40 who had recovered from COVID-19. CDR3 protein: CASTEGGYAGNTIYF. CDR3 coding DNA: TGTGCCAGCACCGAGGGGGGGTACGCTGGAAACACCATATATTTT.